The source of this TCR beta chain is a study of cytomegalovirus exposure and HLA in healthy donors. V was shortened by 4 bases and J by 6 bases, with 15 bases between the two germline ends. CDR1 and CDR2 (germline): MNHEY, SMNVEV (reference sequence). The CDR3 runs 14 residues. It was with 60 Vbeta and 13 Jbeta primers that the PCR ran. Clones were sequenced by immunoSEQ multiplex PCR, and TCRdb holds only the in-frame ones, with some missing. The repertoire includes 160,000 or so clones, roughly 79% of them detected once, and roughly 5.2% sits in the top ten. J is TRBJ1-1 and V is TRBV27, with D possibly matching TRBD1 (5 bases). Sequencing used PBMCs. The TCR comes from a young woman in good health and CMV-seropositive. The CDR3 DNA reads TGTGCCAGCAGTTCCGGCGGGGGGATGGCTGAAGCTTTCTTT. It specifies CASSSGGGMAEAFF.